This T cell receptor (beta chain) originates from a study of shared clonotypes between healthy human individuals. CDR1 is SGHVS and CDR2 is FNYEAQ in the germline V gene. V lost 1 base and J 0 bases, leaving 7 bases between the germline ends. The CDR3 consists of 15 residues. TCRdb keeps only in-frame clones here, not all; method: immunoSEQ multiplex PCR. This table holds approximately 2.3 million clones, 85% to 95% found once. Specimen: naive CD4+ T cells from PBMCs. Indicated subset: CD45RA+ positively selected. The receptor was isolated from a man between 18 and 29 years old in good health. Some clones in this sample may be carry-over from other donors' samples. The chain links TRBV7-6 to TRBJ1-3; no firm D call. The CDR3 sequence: CASSLGRSSGNTIYF. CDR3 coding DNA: TGTGCCAGCAGCTTAGGACGAAGCTCTGGAAACACCATATATTTT.